The T cell receptor (beta chain) described here comes from a study of CD8 T cells in Susac syndrome. Reverse transcription used roughly 0.5 to 1 ug RNA and random hexamers. MiXCR, run by TCRdb on the immunoSEQ multiplex PCR reads, gives a single entry per CDR3 protein. In the table there are over 150,000 distinct CDR3 sequences, 90% to 95% of which are singletons. Trimming took 4 bases from V and 9 from J, leaving 11 bases between them. This CDR3 is built from 12 residues. Looked up from germline, CDR1 is SGHRS and CDR2 is YFSETQ. V and J are TRBV5-1 and TRBJ2-1; the D is unclear. This sequence originates from a human donor with multiple sclerosis. Sequencing was performed on CD4+ T cells from PBMCs. DNA for the CDR3: TGCGCCAGCAGCACGGAGCGTAGTGAGCAGTTCTTC. Its translation is CASSTERSEQFF.